This TCR beta chain was identified during a study of T cells expressing NK-cell markers. For the study at large: Seven donors tested HCMV-seropositive and one tested seronegative among the eight sequenced.

Study-wide findings and caveats: Several donors showed these clonotypes also leading the CD3+CD56-NKG2C+ fraction. The study found dominant NKG2C+ clonotypes at roughly 1.0-7.5% of CD8+ T cells in several donors.

Comment on this clonotype: Antigen unknown.

TCRdb reprocessed the 5' RACE reads, with one entry per CDR3 protein and no DNA. In all, the sample yields a few hundred thousand distinct CDR3 sequences. There are 15 residues in the CDR3. Germline CDR1 SGHDN, CDR2 FVKESK. The sequence derives from a man aged 18 to 69 in good health. Material for sequencing was blood T cells: a sorted CD56 or NKG2C T cell subset, CD4+ or CD8+ T cells, or bulk PBMC T cells (not recorded which). This chain links TRBV14 with TRBJ2-7; TCRdb selects TRBD1, and the lack of DNA leaves this call unchecked. CDR3 sequence: CASSLRRGQGGEQYF.